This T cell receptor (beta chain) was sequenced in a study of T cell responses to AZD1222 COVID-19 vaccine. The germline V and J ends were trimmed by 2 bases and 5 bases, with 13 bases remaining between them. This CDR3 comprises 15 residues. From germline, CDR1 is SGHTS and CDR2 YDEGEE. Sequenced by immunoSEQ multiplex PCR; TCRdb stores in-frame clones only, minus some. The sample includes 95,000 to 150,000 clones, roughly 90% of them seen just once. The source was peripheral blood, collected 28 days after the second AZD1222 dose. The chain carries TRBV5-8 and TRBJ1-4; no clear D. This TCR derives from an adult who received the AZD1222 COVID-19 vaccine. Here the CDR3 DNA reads TGTGCCAGCAGCTTTGGACTAAGAGGAAATGAAAAACTGTTTTTT. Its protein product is CASSFGLRGNEKLFF.